The rows below give T cell receptor beta chains drawn from one sample of a study of shared clonotypes between healthy human individuals. The repertoire was sequenced with immunoSEQ multiplex PCR; TCRdb's copy has only in-frame clones and lacks some. The sample consists of some 2.1 million clones, just over 90% of them appearing once. The specimen sequenced was naive CD8+ T cells from PBMCs. The receptors shown here come from a man aged 18 to 35 in good health. Some clones in this sample may be carry-over from other donors' samples. The CDR3 runs from the conserved cysteine through the conserved F or W. The D gene is left open where the match is weak. A row's size may be missing; if present it is once, few, many or a size class.

cdr3_nt cdr3_aa v_call clone_size j_call d_call
TGTGCCAGCAGCAAGGGAGGCTGGGCCTACGAGCAGTACTTC CASSKGGWAYEQYF TRBV9 . TRBJ2-7 .
TGTGCCAGCGGACAGGATGACACTGAAGCTTTCTTT CASGQDDTEAFF TRBV9 few TRBJ1-1 TRBD1
TGTGCCAGCAGGATTGGAGCGATAAGCTCCTACGAGCAGTACTTC CASRIGAISSYEQYF TRBV2 . TRBJ2-7 .
TGTGCCAGCAGCCCGGGCCCAACTAATGAAAAACTGTTTTTT CASSPGPTNEKLFF TRBV7-9 . TRBJ1-4 .
TGTGCCAGCAGCTTACCCGATGGGGCCAACGTCCTGACTTTC CASSLPDGANVLTF TRBV21-1 once TRBJ2-6 .
TGCGCCAGCAGCGCGGGACTAGCGGGAGAGTCCTACGAGCAGTACTTC CASSAGLAGESYEQYF TRBV5-1 once TRBJ2-7 TRBD2
TGTGCCAGTTGGGGAACAGCGGCCGGGACCTACGAGCAGTACTTC CASWGTAAGTYEQYF TRBV2 . TRBJ2-7 .
TGTGCCAGCAGCTCCCTAGAATGGCAAAGCGGCCCAGACACTGAAGCTTTCTTT CASSSLEWQSGPDTEAFF TRBV7-9 . TRBJ1-1 .
TGCGCCAGCAGCCAAGATATTAGGGGCAGGGGGCCCACTAATGAAAAACTGTTTTTT CASSQDIRGRGPTNEKLFF TRBV4-1 once TRBJ1-4 TRBD1
TGTGCCAGCAGTTTTAGGAGACAGATGAACACTGAAGCTTTCTTT CASSFRRQMNTEAFF TRBV27 . TRBJ1-1 .
TGTGCCAGCAGCTTAGGAAATAGCGGGAGGGGACGACAAGAGACCCAGTACTTC CASSLGNSGRGRQETQYF TRBV11-2 . TRBJ2-5 TRBD2
TGTGCCAGCAGTGTTGGAGGGGGCGTATGGAATGAGCAGTTCTTC CASSVGGGVWNEQFF TRBV2 . TRBJ2-1 .
TGTGCCAGCAGCCAGAGACTAGCGGGAGGAGGCGAGCAGTACTTC CASSQRLAGGGEQYF TRBV4-2 . TRBJ2-7 TRBD2
TGCGCCAGCAGCCAAGATAAAGACCCCCGGGACCTCGATGAGCAGTTCTTC CASSQDKDPRDLDEQFF TRBV4-3 . TRBJ2-1 .
TGTGCCAGCTCACCGGCGTTTGGAGAGACCCAGTACTTC CASSPAFGETQYF TRBV18 . TRBJ2-5 .
TGTGCCAGCAGTTTAATCGTAGGGACCAGCGGCAAAAATGAGCAGTTCTTC CASSLIVGTSGKNEQFF TRBV27 . TRBJ2-1 .
TGTGCCAGTAGGACAACAGGACAGGGATCCGAGCAGTACTTC CASRTTGQGSEQYF TRBV19 once TRBJ2-7 TRBD1
TGTGCCAGCAGCTCACAGCCGCTCCAAGAGACCCAGTACTTC CASSSQPLQETQYF TRBV7-9 . TRBJ2-5 .
TGTGCCAGCAGTGTAAATCCGGGACCCTATGGCTACACCTTC CASSVNPGPYGYTF TRBV27 . TRBJ1-2 .
TGTGCCAGCAGCCAGGGGAGGGGCAGGGAGATGACTGAAGCTTTCTTT CASSQGRGREMTEAFF TRBV9 . TRBJ1-1 .
TGTGCCAGCAGCTTGAGTGTGGGAAGGGATGAGCAGTTCTTC CASSLSVGRDEQFF TRBV5-4 . TRBJ2-1 .